This is a list of T cell receptor beta chains from one sample in a study of shared clonotypes between healthy human individuals. Measured with immunoSEQ multiplex PCR; TCRdb has only the in-frame clones, and not every one. This table has a few million clones, 85% to 95% appearing once. Material: naive CD4+ T cells sorted from blood. Source of these receptors: a man aged 18 to 30 in good health. CDR3s leave out the opening cysteine and the closing phenylalanine or tryptophan.

V gene	CDR3 protein
TRBV6-1	ASRRTSDGTQY
TRBV7-6	ASSRMAASYEQY
TRBV5-3	ARRSLTDNEQF
TRBV20-1	SARGDTQY
TRBV27	ASSSPDRRWEQY
TRBV20-1	SSGSNQPQH
TRBV2	ASSETGPGGYT
TRBV28	ASSLRVRSLAQH
TRBV10-3	AISESSGASYEQY
TRBV30	AWSGQGAYRYT
TRBV10-3	AISVAGYAYGYT
TRBV11-1	ASSLAWGITYEQY
TRBV11-2	ASSLGLAGGYEQY
TRBV7-9	ASSPRTDLNYGYT
TRBV9	ASSERGSTNEKLF
TRBV9	ASSTNRDRGLRNTEAF
TRBV2	ASRWGLAGAGELF
TRBV10-3	AISEPELEAF
TRBV5-1	ASSLGSGDMGEQF
TRBV5-1	ASSLQGGIGSYEQY
TRBV5-8	ASSLGTAPQH
TRBV7-9	ASRMENTEAF
TRBV6-1	ASSVSQGPADTQY
TRBV5-5	ASRRLGFYEQY
TRBV2	ASARVGGYT
TRBV5-1	ASRTGAGNEKLF
TRBV14	ASSRLLGSTEAF
TRBV19	ASSIGHPSRTQY
TRBV6-6	ASSRRGGEGGYT
TRBV18	ASSPRLDRNYGYT
TRBV11-2	ASSPGLRNTEAF
TRBV14	ASSQAGGQPQH
TRBV28	ASIGTGGTTSYEQY
TRBV19	ASSIDASGNSYEQY
TRBV5-6	ASSLGETGYTGELF
TRBV9	ASSVFSGGGNTGELF
TRBV7-7	ASSLEGPNTGELF
TRBV28	ASSGGTLIYEQY
TRBV11-2	ASTRLGGANVLT
TRBV4-3	ASSQLVVDYGYT
TRBV18	ASSPPNPGTGTEAF
TRBV18	ASSPYSPGQETQY
TRBV2	ASSERSGSSYEQY
TRBV6-5	ASSYSTGDSGYT